Listed below are T cell receptor beta chains from one sample, sequenced in a study of blood T cell repertoires in COVID-19. Generated by immunoSEQ multiplex PCR, the TCRdb table keeps only in-frame clones and is missing some. Among 9,000 to 15,000 clones, over 75% were seen once, and the ten largest hold about 48%. The sample taken for sequencing was peripheral blood. Source of these receptors: a man aged 80 or over with acute or convalescent COVID-19. Both conserved end residues are part of each CDR3.

V	J	CDR3
TRBV18	TRBJ1-1	CASSPGGRLTEAFF
TRBV11-2	TRBJ1-6	CASSFRRYNSPLHF
TRBV7-3	TRBJ2-1	CASSFDRGPINEQFF
TRBV11-1	TRBJ2-1	CASSLDRLTGGEQFF
TRBV7-9	TRBJ2-3	CAIPHSYPGTPIGTDTQYF
TRBV6-5	TRBJ2-2	CASSRQNTGELFF
TRBV2	TRBJ2-1	CASMMARQGWKFF
TRBV4-1	TRBJ1-1	CASSQGIFGMVGQGNTEAFF
TRBV24-1	TRBJ2-2	CATSDPRYAGELFF
TRBV12-5	TRBJ2-5	CASGQLQGSETQYF
TRBV7-8	TRBJ2-7	CASSHNRVNEQYF
TRBV27	TRBJ1-1	CASSRDRVGHTEAFF
TRBV3-1/TRBV3-2	TRBJ2-1	CASSQVRGPSYNEQFF
TRBV7-6	TRBJ2-7	CASSLALGGGYEQYF
TRBV24-1	TRBJ2-3	CATSDTGTGGSDTQYF
TRBV9	TRBJ2-3	CASSVSGGADTQYF
TRBV28	TRBJ2-1	CASSPARVYNEQFF
TRBV6-6	TRBJ2-1	CASSGSSGSSYNEQFF
TRBV5-1	TRBJ2-7	CASSLAAGGSGEQYF
TRBV7-6	TRBJ1-5	CASSWADRGTQPQHF
TRBV4-1	TRBJ1-2	CASSHSDRESYGYTF
TRBV15	TRBJ2-1	CATSSYESFSGEQFF
TRBV19	TRBJ2-1	CASSSHRAGGYNEQFF
TRBV6-5	TRBJ2-5	CASSYQRGAQETQYF
TRBV2	TRBJ2-1	CASSEGLSQGFF
TRBV18	TRBJ2-3	CASSRTTGDTQYF
TRBV7-3	TRBJ2-7	CASSLRGGQGYEQYF
TRBV6-6	TRBJ2-7	CASSYSGGEQYF
TRBV28	TRBJ1-1	CASSSYTEAFF
TRBV12-3/TRBV12-4	TRBJ1-2	CASRRQDYGYTF
TRBV19	TRBJ1-1	CASSDNRMNTEAFF
TRBV5-5	TRBJ2-1	CASSLAGVRRDEQFF
TRBV7-2	TRBJ2-1	CASSGGTSLDEQFF
TRBV6-2/TRBV6-3	TRBJ2-1	CASSGLAHNEQFF